The rows below give T cell receptor beta chains drawn from one sample of a study of CD8 T cells in ankylosing spondylitis. TCRdb used MiXCR to reprocess the 5' RACE reads, holding one entry per CDR3 protein. The sample shows some 200,000 distinct CDR3 sequences, more than 10% of them seen only once. Material for sequencing was blood, either unsorted or a sorted T cell fraction (not recorded which). These receptors were taken from a male donor with ankylosing spondylitis or in good health (not recorded which). The CDR3 runs from the conserved cysteine through the conserved F or W. A D gene is named only where the DNA matches it firmly. Some rows have no size entry. The others give once, few or many, or a class for an expanded clone.

>TRBJ2-3|TRBD1|.|TRBV19
TGTGCCAGTCAGACAGGGGGGGGCACAGATACGCAGTATTTT
CASQTGGGTDTQYF
>TRBJ2-6|.|few|TRBV6-4
TGTGCCAGCAGTGAGGACGGCTCTGGGGCCAACGTCCTGACTTTC
CASSEDGSGANVLTF
>TRBJ2-3|.|few|TRBV20-1
TGCAGTGCTAGGTGGACTGGTGGGGCCCTCCGTGACACAGATACGCAGTATTTT
CSARWTGGALRDTDTQYF
>TRBJ2-7|.|few|TRBV3-1
TGTGCCAGCAGACCGGCCTCCTACGAGCAGTACTTC
CASRPASYEQYF
>TRBJ2-1|.|.|TRBV6-5
TGTGCCAGCAGTTACACCCCTGATAGTGTTGGTGAGCAGTTCTTC
CASSYTPDSVGEQFF
>TRBJ2-7|.|few|TRBV28
TGTGCCAGCAGTTTAAAGCTAGCTCCGAACGAGCAGTACTTC
CASSLKLAPNEQYF
>TRBJ2-3|.|.|TRBV25-1
TGTGCCAGCACCCCGGGGCCAGGGGATACGCAGTATTTT
CASTPGPGDTQYF
>TRBJ2-3|TRBD2|few|TRBV4-2
TGTGCCAGCAGCCAAGGTCCGACTAGCGGGGGGGCAAGAGATACGCAGTATTTT
CASSQGPTSGGARDTQYF
>TRBJ2-1|TRBD2|few|TRBV19
TGTGCCAGTAGTATACTCGGACTAGCGGAATACAATGAGCAGTTCTTC
CASSILGLAEYNEQFF
>TRBJ1-6|TRBD1|many|TRBV10-2
TGCGCCAGCAGTTGGACAGGGCCTTCACCCCTCCACTTT
CASSWTGPSPLHF
>TRBJ2-7|TRBD1|.|TRBV4-1
TGCGCCAGCAGCCAATCACAGGGGGCTTACGAGCAGTACTTC
CASSQSQGAYEQYF
>TRBJ2-5|TRBD2|few|TRBV4-1
TGCGCCAGCAGCCCCTACCCCGGGACTAGCGGGAGAGTGTTAGAGACCCAGTACTTC
CASSPYPGTSGRVLETQYF
>TRBJ1-1|TRBD1|few|TRBV29-1
TGCAGCGCCAGTGACAGGGGAGACACTGAAGCTTTCTTT
CSASDRGDTEAFF
>TRBJ2-3|.|few|TRBV3-1
TGTGCCAGCAGCCAAGAGGATACCACAGATACGCAGTATTTT
CASSQEDTTDTQYF
>TRBJ1-1|TRBD1|.|TRBV19
TGTGCCAGTAGTATAGTTGGGACAGCGAACACTGAAGCTTTCTTT
CASSIVGTANTEAFF
>TRBJ1-1|.|.|TRBV7-8
TGTGCCAGCAGCTCCCTCAGGGGGAACACTGAAGCTTTCTTT
CASSSLRGNTEAFF
>TRBJ2-2|TRBD1|.|TRBV25-1
TGTGCCAGCAGTGAACCACAGGGGGCGGGCACCGGGGAGCTGTTTTTT
CASSEPQGAGTGELFF